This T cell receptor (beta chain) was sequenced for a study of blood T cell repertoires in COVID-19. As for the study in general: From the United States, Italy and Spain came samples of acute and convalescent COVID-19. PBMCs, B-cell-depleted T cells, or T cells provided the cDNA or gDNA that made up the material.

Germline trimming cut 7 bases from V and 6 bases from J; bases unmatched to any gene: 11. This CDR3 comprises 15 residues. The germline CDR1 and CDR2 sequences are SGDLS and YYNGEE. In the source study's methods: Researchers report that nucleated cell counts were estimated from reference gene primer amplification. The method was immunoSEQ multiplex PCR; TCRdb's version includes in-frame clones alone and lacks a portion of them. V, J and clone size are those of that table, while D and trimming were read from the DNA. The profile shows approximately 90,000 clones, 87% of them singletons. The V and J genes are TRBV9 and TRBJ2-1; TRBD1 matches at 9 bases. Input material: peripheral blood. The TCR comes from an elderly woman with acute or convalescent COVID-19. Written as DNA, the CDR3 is TGTGCCAGCGGAAAACAGGGGGCGGCTTTCAATGAGCAGTTCTTC. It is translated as CASGKQGAAFNEQFF.